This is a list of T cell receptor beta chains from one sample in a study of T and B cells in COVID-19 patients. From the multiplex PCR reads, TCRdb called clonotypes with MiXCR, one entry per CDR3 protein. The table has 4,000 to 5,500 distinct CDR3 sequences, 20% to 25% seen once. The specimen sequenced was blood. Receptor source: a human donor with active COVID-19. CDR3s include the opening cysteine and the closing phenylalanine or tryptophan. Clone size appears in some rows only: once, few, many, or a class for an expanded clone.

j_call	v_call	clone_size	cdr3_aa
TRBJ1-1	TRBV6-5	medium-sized	CASSSRSFEAFF
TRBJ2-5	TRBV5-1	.	CASSLGGAQETQYF
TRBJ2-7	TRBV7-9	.	CASSLTGASGEQYF
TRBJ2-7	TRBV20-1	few	CSASGTIPYEQYF
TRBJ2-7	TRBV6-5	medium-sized	CASSESTGDEQYF
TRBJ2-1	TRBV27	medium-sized	CASSLDTGNEQFF
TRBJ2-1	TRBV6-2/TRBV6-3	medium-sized	CASSYLGHEQFF
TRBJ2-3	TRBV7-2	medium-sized	CASSRTRFSDTQYF
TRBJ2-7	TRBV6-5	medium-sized	CASSWGRGAYEQYF
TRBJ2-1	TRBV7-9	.	CASSLGLAGAPSYNEQFF
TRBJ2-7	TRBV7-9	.	CATPGASHEQYF
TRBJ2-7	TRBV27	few	CASSSHLTSEKPYEQYF
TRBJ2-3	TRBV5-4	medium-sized	CASSLGEPLSTDTQYF
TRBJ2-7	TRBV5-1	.	CASSLAVGGTYEQYF
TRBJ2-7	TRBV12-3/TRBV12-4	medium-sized	CASSSFYEQYF
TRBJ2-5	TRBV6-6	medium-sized	CASSYGTQYF
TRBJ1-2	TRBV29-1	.	CSVETGGKGYTF
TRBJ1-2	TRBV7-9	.	CASSLGQGNGYTF
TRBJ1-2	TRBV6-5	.	CASSTGGEGYTF
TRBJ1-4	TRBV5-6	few	CASSLFRPGQEKVANEKLFF
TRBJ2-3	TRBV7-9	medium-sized	CASSFRQGWVTDTQYF
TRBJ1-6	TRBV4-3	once	CASSQRTGGYNSPLHF
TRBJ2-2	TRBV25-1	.	CASSGPGSVGELFF
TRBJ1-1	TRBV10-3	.	CAIRKQDTEAFF